What follows is one T cell receptor (beta chain) and its context. The data stem from a study of shared clonotypes between healthy human individuals. The assay used deep level. Each subset's genomic DNA was shared equally among a number of immunoSEQ plates. Libraries were prepared by immunoSEQ multiplex PCR; TCRdb keeps only in-frame clonotypes and omits some of them. The table shows approximately 480,000 clones, with about three quarters occurring only once. CDR1 is SGHDN and CDR2 is FVKESK in the germline V gene. The V and J ends lost 4 bases and 1 base respectively, with 13 bases between them. The CDR3 is made up of 15 amino acids. Extraction of genomic DNA in unsorted samples used about 90 million PBMCs.

The receptor was derived from a woman between 35 and 50 years old in good health. Some clones in this sample may be carry-over from other donors' samples. V usage is TRBV14 and J usage is TRBJ1-2, with D maybe TRBD1 (6 bases). Sequenced sample: PBMCs. The CDR3 DNA follows: TGTGCCAGCAGCCCACCGGACAGATTTAACTATGGCTACACCTTC. Its translation: CASSPPDRFNYGYTF.